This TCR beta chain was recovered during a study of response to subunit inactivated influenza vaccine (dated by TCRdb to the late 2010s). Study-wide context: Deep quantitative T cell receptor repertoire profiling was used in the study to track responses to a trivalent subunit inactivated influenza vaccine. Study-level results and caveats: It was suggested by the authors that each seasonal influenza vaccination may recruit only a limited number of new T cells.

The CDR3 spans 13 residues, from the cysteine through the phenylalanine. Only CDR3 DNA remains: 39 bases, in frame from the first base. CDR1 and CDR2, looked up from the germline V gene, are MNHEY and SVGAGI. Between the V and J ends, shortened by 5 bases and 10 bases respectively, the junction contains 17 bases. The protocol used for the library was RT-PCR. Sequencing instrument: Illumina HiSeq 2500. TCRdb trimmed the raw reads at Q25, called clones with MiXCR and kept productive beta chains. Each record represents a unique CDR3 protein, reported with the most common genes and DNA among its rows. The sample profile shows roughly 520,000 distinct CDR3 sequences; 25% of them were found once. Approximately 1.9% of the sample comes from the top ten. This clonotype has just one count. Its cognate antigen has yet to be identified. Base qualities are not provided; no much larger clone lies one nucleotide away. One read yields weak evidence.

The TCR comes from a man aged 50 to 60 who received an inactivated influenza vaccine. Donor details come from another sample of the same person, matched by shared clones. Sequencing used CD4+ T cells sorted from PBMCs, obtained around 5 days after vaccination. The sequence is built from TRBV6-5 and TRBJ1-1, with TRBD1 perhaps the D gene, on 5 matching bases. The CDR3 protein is CASSNRDRGRAFF. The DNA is TGTGCCAGCAGTAACCGGGACCGTGGGCGAGCTTTCTTT.